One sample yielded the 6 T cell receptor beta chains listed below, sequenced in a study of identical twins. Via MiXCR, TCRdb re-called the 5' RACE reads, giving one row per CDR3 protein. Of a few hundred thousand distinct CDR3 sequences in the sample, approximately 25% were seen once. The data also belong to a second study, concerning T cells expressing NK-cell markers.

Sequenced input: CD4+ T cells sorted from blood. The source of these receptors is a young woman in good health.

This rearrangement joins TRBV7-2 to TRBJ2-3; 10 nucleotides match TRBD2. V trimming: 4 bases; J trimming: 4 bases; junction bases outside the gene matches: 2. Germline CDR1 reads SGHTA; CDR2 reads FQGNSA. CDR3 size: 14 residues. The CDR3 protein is CASSSSGRADTQYF. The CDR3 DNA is TGTGCCAGCAGCTCTAGCGGGAGAGCAGATACGCAGTATTTT.

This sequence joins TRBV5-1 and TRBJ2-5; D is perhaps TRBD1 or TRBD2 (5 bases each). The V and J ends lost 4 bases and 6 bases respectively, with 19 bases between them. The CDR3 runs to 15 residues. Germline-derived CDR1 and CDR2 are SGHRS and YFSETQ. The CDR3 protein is CASSLRPGAEKTQYF. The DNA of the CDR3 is TGCGCCAGCAGCCTAAGACCCGGGGCGGAGAAGACCCAGTACTTC.

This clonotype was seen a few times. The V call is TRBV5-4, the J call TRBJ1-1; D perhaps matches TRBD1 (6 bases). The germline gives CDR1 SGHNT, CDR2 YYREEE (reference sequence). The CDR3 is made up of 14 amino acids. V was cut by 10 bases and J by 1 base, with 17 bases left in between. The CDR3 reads CAVHYRAGNTEAFF. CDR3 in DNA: TGTGCCGTACACTACAGGGCGGGGAACACTGAAGCTTTCTTT. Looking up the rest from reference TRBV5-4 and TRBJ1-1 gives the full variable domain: ETGVTQSPTHLIKTRGQQVTLRCSSQSGHNTVSWYQQALGQGPQFIFQYYREEENGRGNFPPRFSGLQFPNYSSELNVNALELDDSALYLCAVHYRAGNTEAFFGQGTRLTVV.

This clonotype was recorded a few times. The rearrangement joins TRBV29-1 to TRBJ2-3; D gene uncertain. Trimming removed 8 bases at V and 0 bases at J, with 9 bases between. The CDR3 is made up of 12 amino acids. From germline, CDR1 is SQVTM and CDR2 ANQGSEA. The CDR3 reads CSLSSSTDTQYF. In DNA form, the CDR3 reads TGCAGCCTCAGTTCTAGCACAGATACGCAGTATTTT.

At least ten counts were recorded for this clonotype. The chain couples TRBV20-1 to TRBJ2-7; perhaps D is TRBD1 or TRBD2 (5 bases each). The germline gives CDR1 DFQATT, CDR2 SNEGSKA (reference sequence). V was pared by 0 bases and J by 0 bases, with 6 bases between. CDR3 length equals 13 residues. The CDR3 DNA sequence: TGCAGTGCTAGAGAGGGGGTCTCCTACGAGCAGTACTTC. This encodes CSAREGVSYEQYF.

The CDR3 DNA is TGCGGCTTAACGGCGGAAAAACTGTTTTTT. Translated, it gives CGLTAEKLFF. The chain employs TRBV20-1 and TRBJ1-4; the D is unclear. From germline, CDR1 is DFQATT and CDR2 SNEGSKA (reference sequence). The CDR3 contains 10 residues.